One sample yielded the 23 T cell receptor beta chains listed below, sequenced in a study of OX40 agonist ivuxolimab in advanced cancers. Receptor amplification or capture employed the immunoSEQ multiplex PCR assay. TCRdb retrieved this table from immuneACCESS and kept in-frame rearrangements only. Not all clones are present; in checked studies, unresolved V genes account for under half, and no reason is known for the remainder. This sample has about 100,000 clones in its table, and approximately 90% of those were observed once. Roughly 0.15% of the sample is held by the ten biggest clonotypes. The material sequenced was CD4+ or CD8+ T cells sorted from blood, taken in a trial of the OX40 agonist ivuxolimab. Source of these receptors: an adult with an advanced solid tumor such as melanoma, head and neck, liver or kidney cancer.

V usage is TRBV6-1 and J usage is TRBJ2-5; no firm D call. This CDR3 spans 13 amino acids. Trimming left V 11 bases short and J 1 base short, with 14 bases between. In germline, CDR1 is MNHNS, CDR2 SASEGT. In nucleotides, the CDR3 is TGTGCCGCACGACCAGTGGGCCAAGAGACCCAGTACTTC. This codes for CAARPVGQETQYF.

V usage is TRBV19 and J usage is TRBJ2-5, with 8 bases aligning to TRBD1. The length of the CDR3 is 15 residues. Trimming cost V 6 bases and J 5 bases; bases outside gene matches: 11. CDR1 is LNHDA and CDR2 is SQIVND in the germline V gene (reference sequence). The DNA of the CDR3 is TGTGCCAGTAGCAGTCCGGGACAGGTAATGGAGACCCAGTACTTC. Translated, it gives CASSSPGQVMETQYF.

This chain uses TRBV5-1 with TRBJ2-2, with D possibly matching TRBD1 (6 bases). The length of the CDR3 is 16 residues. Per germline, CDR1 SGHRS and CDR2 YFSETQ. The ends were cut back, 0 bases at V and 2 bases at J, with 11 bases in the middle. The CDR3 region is CASSLAGTRNTGELFF. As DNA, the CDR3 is TGCGCCAGCAGCTTGGCCGGGACAAGAAACACCGGGGAGCTGTTTTTT.

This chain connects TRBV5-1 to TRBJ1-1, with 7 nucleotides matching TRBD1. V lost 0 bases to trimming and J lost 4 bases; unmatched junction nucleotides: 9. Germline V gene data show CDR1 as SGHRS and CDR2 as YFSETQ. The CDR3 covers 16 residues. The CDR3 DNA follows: TGCGCCAGCAGCTTGGCCATAGGGGGCGGAGGCACTGAAGCTTTCTTT. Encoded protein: CASSLAIGGGGTEAFF.

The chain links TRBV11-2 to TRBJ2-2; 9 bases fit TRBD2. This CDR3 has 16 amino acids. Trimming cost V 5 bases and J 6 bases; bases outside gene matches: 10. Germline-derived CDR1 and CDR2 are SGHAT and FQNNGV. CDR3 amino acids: CASSRISGRYAGELFF. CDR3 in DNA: TGTGCCAGCAGCCGAATTAGCGGGAGATACGCCGGGGAGCTGTTTTTT.

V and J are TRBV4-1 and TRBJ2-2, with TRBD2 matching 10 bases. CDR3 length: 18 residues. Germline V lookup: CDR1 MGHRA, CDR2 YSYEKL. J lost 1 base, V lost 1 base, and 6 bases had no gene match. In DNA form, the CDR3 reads TGCGCCAGCAGCCAAGTCGAACTAGCGGGGAAGAACACCGGGGAGCTGTTTTTT. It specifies CASSQVELAGKNTGELFF.

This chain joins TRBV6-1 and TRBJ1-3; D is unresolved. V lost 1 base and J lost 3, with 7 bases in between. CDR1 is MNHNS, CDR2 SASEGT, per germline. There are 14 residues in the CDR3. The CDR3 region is CASSEGADGNTIYF. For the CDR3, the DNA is TGTGCCAGCAGTGAAGGGGCAGATGGAAACACCATATATTTT.

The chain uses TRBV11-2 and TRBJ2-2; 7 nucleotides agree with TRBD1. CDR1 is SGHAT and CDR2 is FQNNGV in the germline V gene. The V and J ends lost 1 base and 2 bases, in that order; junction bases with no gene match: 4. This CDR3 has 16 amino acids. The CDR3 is CASSLGQGVNTGELFF. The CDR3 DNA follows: TGTGCCAGCAGCTTAGGACAGGGAGTAAACACCGGGGAGCTGTTTTTT.

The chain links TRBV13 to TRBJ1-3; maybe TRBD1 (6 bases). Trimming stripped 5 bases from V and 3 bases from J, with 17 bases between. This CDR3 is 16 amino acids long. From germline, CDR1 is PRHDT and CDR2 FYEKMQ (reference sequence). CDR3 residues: CASSRPRGVFGNTIYF. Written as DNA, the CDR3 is TGTGCCAGCAGCCGACCCAGGGGAGTGTTTGGAAACACCATATATTTT.

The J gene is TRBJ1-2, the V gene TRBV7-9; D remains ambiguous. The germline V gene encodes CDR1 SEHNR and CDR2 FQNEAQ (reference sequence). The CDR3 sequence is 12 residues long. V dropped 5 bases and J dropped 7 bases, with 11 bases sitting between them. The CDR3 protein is CASSPRSGGYTF. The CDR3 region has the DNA TGTGCCAGCAGCCCAAGGTCGGGTGGCTACACCTTC. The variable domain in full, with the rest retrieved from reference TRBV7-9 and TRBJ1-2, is DTGVSQNPRHKITKRGQNVTFRCDPISEHNRLYWYRQTLGQGPEFLTYFQNEAQLEKSRLLSDRFSAERPKGSFSTLEIQRTEQGDSAMYLCASSPRSGGYTFGSGTRLTVV.

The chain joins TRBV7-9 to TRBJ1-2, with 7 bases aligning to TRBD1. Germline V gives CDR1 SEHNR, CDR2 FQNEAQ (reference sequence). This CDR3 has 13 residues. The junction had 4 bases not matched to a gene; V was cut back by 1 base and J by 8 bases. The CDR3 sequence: CASSLDDRAGYTF. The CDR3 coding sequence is TGTGCCAGCAGCTTAGACGACAGGGCGGGCTACACCTTC.

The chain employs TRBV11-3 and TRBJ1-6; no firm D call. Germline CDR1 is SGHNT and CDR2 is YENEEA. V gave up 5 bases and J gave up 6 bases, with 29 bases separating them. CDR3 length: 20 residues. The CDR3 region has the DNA TGTGCCAGCAGCCTCAAAAAACTGGTCGGGTCGGGTTCGGGTAATTCACCCCTCCACTTT. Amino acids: CASSLKKLVGSGSGNSPLHF. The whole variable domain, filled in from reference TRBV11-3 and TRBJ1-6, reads EAGVVQSPRYKIIEKKQPVAFWCNPISGHNTLYWYLQNLGQGPELLIRYENEEAVDDSQLPKDRFSAERLKGVDSTLKIQPAELGDSAVYLCASSLKKLVGSGSGNSPLHFGNGTRLTVT.

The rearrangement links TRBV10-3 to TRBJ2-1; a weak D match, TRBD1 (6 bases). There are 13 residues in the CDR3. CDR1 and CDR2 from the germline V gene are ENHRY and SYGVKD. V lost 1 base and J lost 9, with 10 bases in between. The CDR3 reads CAISEFRGGEQFF. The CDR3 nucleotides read TGTGCCATCAGTGAGTTCAGGGGTGGTGAGCAGTTCTTC.

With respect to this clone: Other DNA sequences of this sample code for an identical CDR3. CDR3 DNA: TGTGCCAGTAGTATAGTGGCCAGCGGGAGCACAGATACGCAGTATTTT. Protein: CASSIVASGSTDTQYF. The chain couples TRBV19 to TRBJ2-3, with a weak D call TRBD2 (6 bases). This CDR3 has 16 residues. Germline lookup yields CDR1 LNHDA and CDR2 SQIVND (reference sequence). Deletions cut 1 base from V and 0 bases from J, with 11 bases between.

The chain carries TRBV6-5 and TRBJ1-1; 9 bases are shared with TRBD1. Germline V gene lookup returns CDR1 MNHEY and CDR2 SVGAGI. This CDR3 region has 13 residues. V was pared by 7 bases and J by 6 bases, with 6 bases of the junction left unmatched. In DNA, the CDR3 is TGTGCCAGCACCGTGACAGGGGGGGCTGAAGCTTTCTTT. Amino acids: CASTVTGGAEAFF.

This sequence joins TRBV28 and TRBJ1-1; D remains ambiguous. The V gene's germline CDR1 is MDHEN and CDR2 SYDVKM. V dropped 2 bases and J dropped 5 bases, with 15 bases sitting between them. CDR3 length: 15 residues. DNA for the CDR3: TGTGCCAGCAGTTTACAGGTACTTGGGAATACTGAAGCTTTCTTT. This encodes CASSLQVLGNTEAFF.

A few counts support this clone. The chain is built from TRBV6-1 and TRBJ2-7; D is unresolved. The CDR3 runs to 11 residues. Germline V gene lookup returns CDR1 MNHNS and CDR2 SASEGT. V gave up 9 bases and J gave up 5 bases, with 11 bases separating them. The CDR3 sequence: CASKMIHEQYF. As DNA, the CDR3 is TGTGCCAGTAAGATGATCCACGAGCAGTACTTC.

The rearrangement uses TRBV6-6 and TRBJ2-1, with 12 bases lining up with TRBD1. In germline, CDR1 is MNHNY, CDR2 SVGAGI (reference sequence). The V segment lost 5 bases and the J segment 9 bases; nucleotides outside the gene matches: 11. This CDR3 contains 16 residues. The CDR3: CASSPRRDRGRAEQFF. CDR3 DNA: TGTGCCAGCAGTCCCCGTCGGGACAGGGGGCGGGCTGAGCAGTTCTTC.

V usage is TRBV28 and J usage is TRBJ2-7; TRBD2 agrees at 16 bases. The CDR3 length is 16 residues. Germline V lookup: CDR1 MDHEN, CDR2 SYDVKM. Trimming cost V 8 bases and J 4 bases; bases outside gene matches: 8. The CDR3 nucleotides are TGTGCCAGCCATGCGGGACTAGCGGGAGGGGGGTACGAGCAGTACTTC. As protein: CASHAGLAGGGYEQYF.

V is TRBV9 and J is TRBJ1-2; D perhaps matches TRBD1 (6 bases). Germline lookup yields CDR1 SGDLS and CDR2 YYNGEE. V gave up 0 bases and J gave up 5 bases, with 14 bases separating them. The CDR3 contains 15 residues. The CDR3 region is CASSVGRGSRYGYTF. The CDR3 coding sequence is TGTGCCAGCAGCGTAGGGAGGGGGTCCCGTTATGGCTACACCTTC.

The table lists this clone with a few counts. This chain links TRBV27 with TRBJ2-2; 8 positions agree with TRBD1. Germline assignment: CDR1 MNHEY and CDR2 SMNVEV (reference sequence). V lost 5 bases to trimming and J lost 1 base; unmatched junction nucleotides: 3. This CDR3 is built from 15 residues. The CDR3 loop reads CASSLGTGNTGELFF. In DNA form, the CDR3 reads TGTGCCAGCAGTCTGGGGACAGGGAACACCGGGGAGCTGTTTTTT.

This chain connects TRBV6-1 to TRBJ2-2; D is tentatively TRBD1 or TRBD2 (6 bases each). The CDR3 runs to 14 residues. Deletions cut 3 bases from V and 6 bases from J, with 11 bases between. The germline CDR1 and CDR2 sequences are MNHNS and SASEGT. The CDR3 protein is CASSDLRGAGELFF. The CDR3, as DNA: TGTGCCAGCAGTGATTTAAGGGGGGCCGGGGAGCTGTTTTTT.

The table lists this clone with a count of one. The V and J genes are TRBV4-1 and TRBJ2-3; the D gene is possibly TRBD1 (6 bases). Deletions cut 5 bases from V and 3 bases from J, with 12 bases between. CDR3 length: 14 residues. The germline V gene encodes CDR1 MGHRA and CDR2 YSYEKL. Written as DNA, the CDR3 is TGCGCCAGCAGCTCCGGGACATTGACAGATACGCAGTATTTT. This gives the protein CASSSGTLTDTQYF.